A single sample is the source of the 28 T cell receptor beta chains below, sequenced in a study of T cell changes during pregnancy in multiple sclerosis (dated by TCRdb to about 2019). Receptor amplification or capture employed the immunoSEQ multiplex PCR assay. TCRdb's version of the immuneACCESS table is confined to in-frame rearrangements and falls short of the full clone set. An unresolved V gene accounts for under half of the shortfall where checked; the remainder is of unknown origin. This sample has 70,000 to 85,000 clones in its table, and 92% of those were observed once. Together, the top ten hold 2.6% of the sample. The specimen was peripheral blood, collected before pregnancy. The receptors come from a female donor with multiple sclerosis, enrolled in a pregnancy study.

This chain joins TRBV4-2 and TRBJ2-2, with D perhaps TRBD1 (5 bases). V dropped 3 bases and J dropped 6 bases, with 11 bases sitting between them. This CDR3 has 14 residues. CDR1 and CDR2 from the germline V gene are LGHNA and YNFKEQ. CDR3 loop: CASSHLGPAGELFF. The CDR3 region has the DNA TGTGCCAGCAGCCACCTGGGGCCGGCCGGGGAGCTGTTTTTT.

The chain is built from TRBV6-5 and TRBJ1-2; D might be TRBD1 (5 bases). CDR1 and CDR2 from the germline V gene are MNHEY and SVGAGI. The length of the CDR3 is 14 residues. V was trimmed by 6 bases and J by 4 bases, leaving 15 bases between them. The CDR3 protein is CASRTGGVVYGYTF. The CDR3 DNA sequence: TGTGCCAGCAGAACCGGAGGGGTCGTCTATGGCTACACCTTC.

The genes are TRBV7-9 and TRBJ2-7; 14 bases map to TRBD2. Germline V gene data show CDR1 as SEHNR and CDR2 as FQNEAQ (reference sequence). The CDR3 runs to 16 residues. The junction had 8 bases not matched to a gene; V was cut back by 5 bases and J by 5 bases. The CDR3: CASSDRLAGGPHEQYF. DNA for the CDR3: TGTGCCAGCAGCGACCGACTAGCGGGAGGGCCCCACGAGCAGTACTTC.

This clone was seen just once. The chain carries TRBV6-1 and TRBJ2-1; D uncertain. The CDR3 contains 12 residues. Trimming took off 4 bases at V and 4 bases at J, with 5 bases between the two ends. Per the germline V gene, CDR1 is MNHNS and CDR2 is SASEGT. The CDR3 sequence is CASSVYYNEQFF. CDR3 DNA sequence: TGTGCCAGCAGTGTCTATTACAATGAGCAGTTCTTC.

The chain uses TRBV5-5 and TRBJ2-7, with D possibly TRBD1 on 6 matching bases. Deletions cut 5 bases from V and 2 bases from J, with 14 bases between. Germline V lookup: CDR1 SGHKS, CDR2 YYEKEE (reference sequence). This CDR3 has 14 amino acids. DNA of the CDR3: TGTGCCAGCAGTAACAGGGCTGTACCCTACGAGCAGTACTTC. Protein sequence: CASSNRAVPYEQYF. The full variable domain, rest sourced from reference TRBV5-5 and TRBJ2-7, is DAGVTQSPTHLIKTRGQQVTLRCSPISGHKSVSWYQQVLGQGPQFIFQYYEKEERGRGNFPDRFSARQFPNYSSELNVNALLLGDSALYLCASSNRAVPYEQYFGPGTRLTVT.

The V gene is TRBV21-1, the J gene TRBJ1-5. TRBV21-1 counts as a pseudogene. This CDR3 contains 15 residues. Here the CDR3 reads CASSLRGGRGQPQHF. In nucleotides, the CDR3 is TGTGCCAGCAGCCTCCGGGGGGGGAGGGGTCAGCCCCAGCATTTT.

V is TRBV9 and J is TRBJ1-2; the D is unclear. The V and J ends lost 0 bases and 4 bases respectively, with 16 bases between them. The length of the CDR3 is 16 residues. From germline, CDR1 is SGDLS and CDR2 YYNGEE. The CDR3 DNA sequence: TGTGCCAGCAGCGTAGGTACAACTGACATGCGCTATGGCTACACCTTC. Protein: CASSVGTTDMRYGYTF.

V is TRBV28 and J is TRBJ2-2; no reliable D call. The V end was cut by 5 bases, the J end by 5 bases, with 6 bases between. This CDR3 is built from 12 residues. Germline-derived CDR1 and CDR2 are MDHEN and SYDVKM. CDR3 sequence reads: CASSATTGELFF. In DNA form, the CDR3 reads TGTGCCAGCAGTGCGACTACCGGGGAGCTGTTTTTT.

This rearrangement joins TRBV7-8 to TRBJ1-1; D possibly corresponds to TRBD1 (6 bases). CDR1 and CDR2 from the germline V gene are SGHVS and FQNEAQ. Trimming pared 2 bases from V and 7 bases from J, leaving 11 bases between. The CDR3 loop spans 13 amino acids. The CDR3 DNA sequence: TGTGCCAGCAGCTTATTCCCACAGGGTGAAGCTTTCTTT. Translation gives CASSLFPQGEAFF.

The genes are TRBV5-1 and TRBJ2-3; 11 bases line up with TRBD1. V shed 0 bases, J shed 5 bases, and the junction held 2 bases outside the gene matches. Germline V lookup: CDR1 SGHRS, CDR2 YFSETQ. The CDR3 runs to 15 residues. The CDR3 DNA reads as TGCGCCAGCAGCTTGGGCGGGACAGGGGGAGATACGCAGTATTTT. This translates into CASSLGGTGGDTQYF.

This clone has a single count. V and J are TRBV14 and TRBJ2-7, with D perhaps TRBD1 (7 bases). V was cut by 4 bases and J by 1 base, with 20 bases left in between. This CDR3 has 17 amino acids. Germline V gene lookup returns CDR1 SGHDN and CDR2 FVKESK. CDR3 residues: CASSPSRTGGGSYEQYF. In DNA form, the CDR3 reads TGTGCCAGCAGCCCCAGTCGGACAGGTGGAGGGTCCTACGAGCAGTACTTC.

V is TRBV11-2 and J is TRBJ2-1, with D hard to call. From germline, CDR1 is SGHAT and CDR2 FQNNGV. V lost 1 base to trimming and J lost 5 bases, with 9 bases between them. The length of the CDR3 is 14 residues. The CDR3 sequence is CASSLAWAHNEQFF. The CDR3 region has the DNA TGTGCCAGCAGCTTAGCATGGGCCCACAATGAGCAGTTCTTC.

V usage is TRBV7-6 and J usage is TRBJ2-3; a possible D gene is TRBD2 (5 bases). Trimming removed 6 bases from V and 1 base from J, with 26 bases in between. This CDR3 contains 19 residues. Germline CDR1 reads SGHVS; CDR2 reads FNYEAQ. This CDR3 is CASSRGPLKGRTRTDTQYF. The CDR3 DNA follows: TGTGCCAGCAGTCGCGGACCCCTCAAAGGGAGAACTCGCACAGATACGCAGTATTTT.

V usage is TRBV19 and J usage is TRBJ2-7, with 7 bases lining up with TRBD1. V shed 2 bases, J shed 3 bases, and the junction held 7 bases outside the gene matches. CDR3 length: 15 amino acids. Germline CDR1 LNHDA, CDR2 SQIVND (reference sequence). CDR3 sequence: CASSISGDSIYEQYF. In DNA form, the CDR3 reads TGTGCCAGTAGTATATCCGGGGACAGCATCTACGAGCAGTACTTC.

This clone was found once. This sequence joins TRBV27 and TRBJ2-7; possible D gene TRBD2, 6 bases. This CDR3 is 13 amino acids long. Germline-derived CDR1 and CDR2 are MNHEY and SMNVEV (reference sequence). Trimming took 4 bases from V and 10 from J, leaving 17 bases between them. The chain's CDR3 is CASSYGGPWDQYF. The CDR3 DNA sequence: TGTGCCAGCAGTTATGGAGGGCCTTGGGACCAGTACTTC.

This clone was counted between two and nine times. The chain employs TRBV5-1 and TRBJ2-7; TRBD1 matches 9 bases. V shed 0 bases, J shed 3 bases, and the junction held 7 bases outside the gene matches. The length of the CDR3 is 16 residues. Germline CDR1 is SGHRS and CDR2 is YFSETQ. Here the CDR3 DNA reads TGCGCCAGCAGCTTGGTAGGGACAGGGAACTTCTACGAGCAGTACTTC. Encoded protein: CASSLVGTGNFYEQYF.

The chain recombines TRBV14 with TRBJ2-7; 11 bases match TRBD2. Germline values: CDR1 SGHDN, CDR2 FVKESK. This CDR3 is built from 15 residues. Trimming at V came to 5 bases and at J to 6 bases, leaving 9 bases not matched to a gene. The CDR3 DNA reads TGTGCCAGCAGCGCGGTAGCGGGAGGGCGGGGCGAGCAGTACTTC. Protein: CASSAVAGGRGEQYF.

This chain's CDR3 is CASSVMGGQISNQPQHF. The CDR3 bases are TGTGCCAGCAGCGTAATGGGGGGACAGATTAGCAATCAGCCCCAGCATTTT. The V call is TRBV7-8, the J call TRBJ1-5; the match to TRBD1 covers 7 bases. J was trimmed by 0 bases and V by 5 bases; bases with no gene match: 10. Germline lookup yields CDR1 SGHVS and CDR2 FQNEAQ. CDR3 length: 17 amino acids.

This sequence joins TRBV5-1 and TRBJ2-7; TRBD1 matches 9 bases. The CDR3 is 14 amino acids. V trimming: 6 bases; J trimming: 6 bases; junction bases outside the gene matches: 10. Germline CDR1 is SGHRS and CDR2 is YFSETQ. DNA for the CDR3: TGCGCCAGCACCCTCGGGACAGGGTCTTTCGAGCAGTACTTC. Its translation: CASTLGTGSFEQYF.

The chain uses TRBV9 and TRBJ2-1, with D possibly being TRBD2 (7 bases). CDR3 length: 16 residues. The ends were cut back, 4 bases at V and 3 bases at J, with 17 bases in the middle. CDR1 is SGDLS, CDR2 YYNGEE, per germline. CDR3: CASSPRAGAGYNEQFF. The CDR3 DNA reads as TGTGCCAGCAGCCCTCGGGCGGGGGCAGGCTACAATGAGCAGTTCTTC.

The V call is TRBV5-1, the J call TRBJ2-2, with 11 bases matching TRBD2. The V gene's germline CDR1 is SGHRS and CDR2 YFSETQ. There are 16 residues in the CDR3. The V gene end was trimmed by 3 bases and the J gene end by 1 base; junction bases not matched to a gene: 2. Here the CDR3 reads CASSSLAGENTGELFF. CDR3 coding DNA: TGCGCCAGCAGCTCACTAGCGGGAGAGAACACCGGGGAGCTGTTTTTT.

This clone was found a few times. The V call is TRBV28, the J call TRBJ1-2, with a tentative D call TRBD1 (5 bases). This CDR3 has 13 amino acids. V lost 3 bases and J 7 bases, leaving 12 bases between the germline ends. Looked up from germline, CDR1 is MDHEN and CDR2 is SYDVKM. The CDR3 region is CASSFLRGGGYTF. The DNA of the CDR3 is TGTGCCAGCAGTTTTTTAAGGGGTGGTGGCTACACCTTC.

V usage is TRBV28 and J usage is TRBJ1-5, with a possible D match to TRBD1 (6 bases). Trimming took 2 bases from V and 5 from J, leaving 16 bases between them. This CDR3 comprises 16 residues. Germline CDR1 reads MDHEN; CDR2 reads SYDVKM. Here the CDR3 DNA reads TGTGCCAGCAGTTTAAGAGGCGGGGGCGGTTATCAGCCCCAGCATTTT. This translates into CASSLRGGGGYQPQHF.

CDR3 DNA sequence: TGTGCCTGGAGTGTAAGGACAGGGGCCACAGATACGCAGTATTTT. Translated, it gives CAWSVRTGATDTQYF. The gene calls are TRBV30 and TRBJ2-3; 9 bases agree with TRBD1. V was pared by 0 bases and J by 2 bases, with 3 bases of the junction left unmatched. In germline, CDR1 is GTSNPN, CDR2 SVGIG (reference sequence). This CDR3 region has 15 residues.

J is TRBJ2-2 and V is TRBV5-4; weak D call: TRBD1 (6 bases). The CDR3 has 16 residues. Trimming removed 4 bases from V and 0 bases from J, with 13 bases in between. From germline, CDR1 is SGHNT and CDR2 YYREEE (reference sequence). The CDR3 protein is CASSAGWTANTGELFF. CDR3 sequence (DNA): TGTGCCAGCAGCGCAGGTTGGACAGCGAACACCGGGGAGCTGTTTTTT.

The sample holds one count of this clone. The CDR3 loop reads CASDRGPKETQYF. The DNA of the CDR3 is TGTGCCAGCGACCGAGGGCCCAAAGAGACCCAGTACTTC. The chain has TRBV28 and TRBJ2-5, with D tentatively TRBD2 (5 bases). There are 13 residues in the CDR3. Looked up from germline, CDR1 is MDHEN and CDR2 is SYDVKM. V was shortened by 8 bases and J by 3 bases, with 13 bases between the two germline ends.

V usage is TRBV14 and J usage is TRBJ2-5, with 7 bases fitting TRBD1. CDR3 length equals 14 residues. The ends lost 2 bases at V and 7 bases at J; junction bases unmatched: 7. CDR1 and CDR2 (germline): SGHDN, FVKESK. In nucleotides, the CDR3 is TGTGCCAGCAGCCAATTACAGGGGACACGGACCCAGTACTTC. Amino acids: CASSQLQGTRTQYF.

V usage is TRBV7-9 and J usage is TRBJ2-3; D might be TRBD2 (6 bases). The CDR3 consists of 17 residues. CDR1 and CDR2 (germline): SEHNR, FQNEAQ (reference sequence). V gave up 2 bases and J gave up 0 bases, with 15 bases separating them. CDR3 loop: CASSLLGVAASTDTQYF. CDR3 nucleotides: TGTGCCAGCAGCTTATTAGGGGTAGCGGCGAGCACAGATACGCAGTATTTT.